The 27 T cell receptor beta chains below all came from one sample that was sequenced in a study of control samples from healthy donors and cancer patients. Generated by immunoSEQ multiplex PCR, the TCRdb table keeps only in-frame clones and is missing some. The sample lists some 71,000 clones, 85% to 90% occurring once. Sequencing used PBMCs. These receptor sequences come from a man aged 60 to 69 with lung cancer.

The V and J genes are TRBV5-1 and TRBJ2-3; perhaps TRBD1 as D (6 bases). The CDR3 covers 14 residues. V gave up 5 bases and J gave up 2 bases, with 12 bases separating them. Looked up from germline, CDR1 is SGHRS and CDR2 is YFSETQ. The CDR3 loop is CASSRTDTTDTQYF. CDR3 sequence (DNA): TGCGCCAGCAGTAGGACAGACACCACAGATACGCAGTATTTT.

The gene calls are TRBV6-6 and TRBJ1-5, with D perhaps matching TRBD1 (6 bases). Per the germline V gene, CDR1 is MNHNY and CDR2 is SVGAGI (reference sequence). The CDR3 runs to 16 residues. V was shortened by 0 bases and J by 0 bases, with 9 bases between the two germline ends. Here the CDR3 DNA reads TGTGCCAGCAGTTACTCGGCAGGGGCTAGCAATCAGCCCCAGCATTTT. It yields the protein CASSYSAGASNQPQHF.

The rearrangement links TRBV9 to TRBJ2-3; weak D call: TRBD2 (7 bases). CDR3 length: 15 amino acids. The germline gives CDR1 SGDLS, CDR2 YYNGEE. Trimming pared 1 base from V and 5 bases from J, leaving 14 bases between. The CDR3: CASSVFRGAGDTQYF. In DNA form, the CDR3 reads TGTGCCAGCAGCGTATTTCGGGGGGCGGGAGATACGCAGTATTTT.

V gene TRBV30 combines with J gene TRBJ1-5; 7 bases agree with TRBD1. V dropped 3 bases and J dropped 3; count of bases not matched to a gene: 8. Germline loops: CDR1 GTSNPN, CDR2 SVGIG (reference sequence). The CDR3 covers 15 residues. The chain's CDR3 is CAWSRVTGLNQPQHF. CDR3 DNA sequence: TGTGCCTGGAGCCGAGTGACAGGGCTCAATCAGCCCCAGCATTTT. The full variable domain, its missing parts supplied by reference TRBV30 and TRBJ1-5, is SQTIHQWPATLVQPVGSPLSLECTVEGTSNPNLYWYRQAAGRGLQLLFYSVGIGQISSEVPQNLSASRPQDRQFILSSKKLLLSDSGFYLCAWSRVTGLNQPQHFGDGTRLSIL.

V and J are TRBV6-5 and TRBJ1-1; unclear D gene. The germline V gene encodes CDR1 MNHEY and CDR2 SVGAGI. The CDR3 covers 14 residues. Trimming took 5 bases from V and 3 from J, leaving 13 bases between them. The CDR3: CASSPGEGYTEAFF. The CDR3 bases are TGTGCCAGCAGTCCGGGAGAGGGTTACACTGAAGCTTTCTTT.

In its sample, this clone was seen a few times. The chain has TRBV15 and TRBJ1-5; D unresolved. Germline loops: CDR1 LNHNV, CDR2 YYDKDF (reference sequence). Deletions cut 0 bases from V and 1 base from J, with 4 bases between. The CDR3 is made up of 14 amino acids. The CDR3: CATSRDQSNQPQHF. CDR3 nucleotide sequence: TGTGCCACCAGCAGAGATCAGAGCAATCAGCCCCAGCATTTT.

CDR3 protein: CASSRAWGSGNTIYF. CDR3 DNA: TGTGCCAGCAGCCGCGCGTGGGGATCTGGAAACACCATATATTTT. The V gene is TRBV7-6, the J gene TRBJ1-3; D is unclear. Trimming left V 5 bases short and J 1 base short, with 12 bases between. The germline gives CDR1 SGHVS, CDR2 FNYEAQ. The CDR3 has 15 residues.

This clone showed up just a few times. CDR3 protein: CASSLVSGNTIYF. Written as DNA, the CDR3 is TGTGCCAGCAGCTTAGTCAGCGGAAACACCATATATTTT. The chain recombines TRBV7-9 with TRBJ1-3; unclear D gene. The length of the CDR3 is 13 residues. Germline V CDR1 and CDR2: SEHNR, FQNEAQ (reference sequence). Between the trimmed V and J ends, which lost 1 base and 4 bases, there was a span of 5 bases.

The chain has TRBV4-1 and TRBJ2-5, with D hard to call. CDR3 length: 12 residues. Germline-derived CDR1 and CDR2 are MGHRA and YSYEKL. Trimming stripped 7 bases from V and 3 bases from J, with 9 bases between. CDR3 DNA sequence: TGCGCCAGCAAAGGTTTTGAAGAGACCCAGTACTTC. Amino acid sequence: CASKGFEETQYF.

The V call is TRBV19, the J call TRBJ1-1; no definite D call. Germline-derived CDR1 and CDR2 are LNHDA and SQIVND (reference sequence). Trimming stripped 6 bases from V and 0 bases from J, with 14 bases between. The CDR3 consists of 15 residues. Here the CDR3 reads CASSALTQLNTEAFF. The DNA for the CDR3 is TGTGCCAGTAGCGCCTTAACACAGTTGAACACTGAAGCTTTCTTT.

The CDR3 protein is CASSLTPIAGEKETQYF. CDR3 coding DNA: TGTGCCAGCAGCTTAACCCCAATAGCGGGGGAAAAAGAGACCCAGTACTTC. This chain uses TRBV7-3 with TRBJ2-5; 9 bases are shared with TRBD2. The CDR3 length is 17 residues. Germline trimming cut 0 bases from V and 3 bases from J; bases unmatched to any gene: 8. CDR1 is SGHTA and CDR2 is FQGTGA in the germline V gene.

The chain is built from TRBV5-1 and TRBJ2-2; unclear D gene. CDR3 size: 14 residues. V was shortened by 0 bases and J by 1 base, with 4 bases between the two germline ends. Germline-derived CDR1 and CDR2 are SGHRS and YFSETQ. CDR3 in DNA: TGCGCCAGCAGCTTGGCGGTGAACACCGGGGAGCTGTTTTTT. This codes for CASSLAVNTGELFF.

The CDR3 coding sequence is TGTGCCAGCAGCCAGGAAGCGGGTCCGGGACTAGCGGGGGTGCGGGAGACCCAGTACTTC. This translates into CASSQEAGPGLAGVRETQYF. This rearrangement joins TRBV3-1 (or the pseudogene TRBV3-2) to TRBJ2-5, with TRBD2 matching 14 bases. J was trimmed by 5 bases and V by 3 bases; bases with no gene match: 17. The germline gives CDR1 LGHDT, CDR2 YNNKEL (reference sequence). The CDR3 consists of 20 residues.

The V and J genes are TRBV11-2 and TRBJ1-1; D is unclear. V dropped 2 bases and J dropped 2 bases, with 9 bases sitting between them. Germline values: CDR1 SGHAT, CDR2 FQNNGV. This CDR3 is 14 amino acids long. This CDR3 reads CASSLRTGNTEAFF. The CDR3 DNA reads TGTGCCAGCAGCTTACGGACGGGAAACACTGAAGCTTTCTTT.

V and J are TRBV7-2 and TRBJ1-4; D gene uncertain. V shed 5 bases and J shed 4 bases, with 14 bases lying between them. Per the germline V gene, CDR1 is SGHTA and CDR2 is FQGNSA. CDR3 length: 15 amino acids. The CDR3 is CASSLSPSLNEKLFF. The CDR3 bases are TGTGCCAGCAGCCTTTCCCCGTCCCTTAATGAAAAACTGTTTTTT.

The CDR3 reads CASSPHTEAFF. The CDR3 DNA sequence: TGTGCCAGCTCACCGCACACTGAAGCTTTCTTT. The chain links TRBV18 to TRBJ1-1; the D is unclear. V gave up 3 bases and J gave up 3 bases, with 2 bases separating them. The germline V gene has CDR1 KGHSH and CDR2 LQKENI. This CDR3 comprises 11 residues.

V usage is TRBV2 and J usage is TRBJ1-5, with TRBD1 identical over 8 bases. Germline CDR1 is SNHLY and CDR2 is FYNNEI. Trimming at V came to 6 bases and at J to 2 bases, leaving 6 bases not matched to a gene. The CDR3 covers 15 residues. CDR3 in amino acids: CASRTDRAGNQPQHF. The DNA of the CDR3 is TGTGCCAGCAGGACGGACAGGGCTGGCAATCAGCCCCAGCATTTT.

The rearrangement joins TRBV20-1 to TRBJ2-7; TRBD2 matches 10 bases. The CDR3 is 13 residues long. Germline lookup yields CDR1 DFQATT and CDR2 SNEGSKA (reference sequence). The V and J ends lost 3 bases and 3 bases, in that order; junction bases with no gene match: 2. The CDR3 nucleotides read TGCAGTGCTAGTGGACTAGCGGACTACGAGCAGTACGTC. The encoded protein is CSASGLADYEQYV.

J is TRBJ2-3 and V is TRBV5-1; D unresolved. V was trimmed by 6 bases and J by 0 bases, leaving 8 bases between them. The germline gives CDR1 SGHRS, CDR2 YFSETQ. The CDR3 length is 13 residues. The CDR3 spells CASTISSTDTQYF. The DNA for the CDR3 is TGCGCCAGCACGATTTCGAGCACAGATACGCAGTATTTT.

The chain carries TRBV30 and TRBJ1-5, with a possible D match to TRBD1 (6 bases). CDR1 GTSNPN and CDR2 SVGIG come from the germline V gene (reference sequence). The CDR3 loop spans 17 amino acids. The V end was cut by 2 bases, the J end by 0 bases, with 17 bases between. The CDR3 coding sequence is TGTGCCTGGAGTCGAACAGGACGAGGGGGTAGCAATCAGCCCCAGCATTTT. This translates into CAWSRTGRGGSNQPQHF.

The V and J genes are TRBV10-3 and TRBJ2-3; 7 nucleotides line up with TRBD2. The CDR3 extends over 14 amino acids. Germline CDR1 reads ENHRY; CDR2 reads SYGVKD. V lost 8 bases to trimming and J lost 4 bases; unmatched junction nucleotides: 9. Written as DNA, the CDR3 is TGTGCCATCGGGGGGAGGGTAGCTTCAGATACGCAGTATTTT. It translates to CAIGGRVASDTQYF.

The rearrangement links TRBV15 to TRBJ1-1, with 9 bases fitting TRBD1. This CDR3 contains 13 residues. The germline V gene encodes CDR1 LNHNV and CDR2 YYDKDF (reference sequence). Trimming cost V 1 base and J 11 bases; bases outside gene matches: 5. The CDR3 DNA reads TGTGCCACCAGCAGAGGAACAGGGGGCACGGCTTTCTTT. Its protein product is CATSRGTGGTAFF.

This chain links TRBV11-2 with TRBJ2-3; unclear D gene. This CDR3 has 14 amino acids. The V gene's germline CDR1 is SGHAT and CDR2 FQNNGV. V was shortened by 2 bases and J by 2 bases, with 8 bases between the two germline ends. The CDR3 DNA sequence: TGTGCCAGCAGCTTAAGGTCTAACACAGATACGCAGTATTTT. This gives the protein CASSLRSNTDTQYF.

This clone was seen only a few times. The chain couples TRBV2 to TRBJ2-2; 7 bases map to TRBD1. Germline trimming cut 3 bases from V and 4 bases from J; bases unmatched to any gene: 5. The germline CDR1 and CDR2 sequences are SNHLY and FYNNEI. The CDR3 contains 15 residues. CDR3 nucleotides: TGTGCCAGCAGTGACGGACAGGCGGGCACCGGGGAGCTGTTTTTT. Amino acid sequence: CASSDGQAGTGELFF.

The V and J genes are TRBV5-5 and TRBJ1-5; maybe TRBD1 (5 bases). Germline V CDR1 and CDR2: SGHKS, YYEKEE (reference sequence). Trimming took off 2 bases at V and 5 bases at J, with 11 bases between the two ends. The CDR3 runs 14 residues. CDR3 nucleotides: TGTGCCAGCAGCTTTACGGGGGGGGATCAGCCCCAGCATTTT. This sequence encodes CASSFTGGDQPQHF.

The genes are TRBV6-1 and TRBJ2-1; D might be TRBD2 (5 bases). V was pared by 2 bases and J by 0 bases, with 11 bases between. The CDR3 sequence is 16 residues long. Germline loops: CDR1 MNHNS, CDR2 SASEGT. The CDR3 is CASSELGTSSYNEQFF. CDR3 nucleotides: TGTGCCAGCAGTGAATTAGGTACTAGCTCCTACAATGAGCAGTTCTTC.

The gene calls are TRBV7-3 and TRBJ2-2; 9 bases match TRBD1. The germline gives CDR1 SGHTA, CDR2 FQGTGA. V was clipped by 2 bases and J by 6 bases; unmatched bases: 7. CDR3 size: 16 residues. CDR3 sequence (DNA): TGTGCCAGCAGCTTAGATGGACAGGGGATCGCCGGGGAGCTGTTTTTT. Amino acid sequence: CASSLDGQGIAGELFF.